Here is one TCR beta chain with its context. The sample holds many counts of this clonotype. The clone's antigen remains unknown. The input lacks base qualities; no much larger clone sits a single base away. These data are taken from a study of CD8 T cells in ankylosing spondylitis listed by TCRdb under 2017. Regarding the study in general: The study profiled T cell receptor beta repertoires in healthy donors and ankylosing spondylitis patients to find disease-linked TCR variants. The full study cohort was made up of about 24 ankylosing spondylitis patients and approximately 100 healthy donors. Peripheral blood samples were taken, and synovial fluid was additionally collected from ankylosing spondylitis patients. What the authors observed across the whole study: The disease-linked clones were reported to be significantly enriched in matched synovial fluid samples from ankylosing spondylitis patients. Blood from ankylosing spondylitis patients appeared to be characterized by a TCR beta motif composed of roughly eight highly homologous amino acid variants. A CD8+ phenotype was shown by the disease-linked clones, which were found at relatively low frequencies in peripheral blood. Some TCR beta motif variants had previously been reported in synovial fluid and blood of reactive arthritis patients, which suggested common disease-initiation mechanisms.

For sequencing, an Illumina MiSeq was employed. TCR beta libraries were prepared by quantitative 5'-RACE with molecular barcodes. For the original study's pipeline: To identify disease-linked TCR variants, a new computational method was used, one built on a probabilistic model of VDJ rearrangement. TCRdb cleaned the public reads at Q25 with fastp, built clones with MiXCR and kept in-frame beta chains. Rows with one shared CDR3 protein collapse into an entry with the most common genes and DNA. TCRdb's processing, not the authors', yielded these V and J calls. Counted in this sample were about 24,000 distinct CDR3 sequences; roughly 13% of them appeared once. The biggest ten clones account for 30% to 35% of the sample. Looking up the germline V gene yields CDR1 SQVTM and CDR2 ANQGSEA. From its cysteine to its phenylalanine, the CDR3 spans 13 amino acids. The entry retains the CDR3 DNA only, 39 bases that are in frame from base 1. The junction shows trimming of 1 base on V and 6 bases on J, plus 10 bases between the germline ends.

Sample: blood. The TCR comes from a male donor with ankylosing spondylitis or in good health (not recorded which). Recombination connected TRBV29-1 to TRBJ2-4, with no confident D gene call. The DNA is TGCAGCGTTGAAGGTCGTCTGGGAAACATTCAGTACTTC. Translated, it gives CSVEGRLGNIQYF. When the CDR3 is completed using the reference TRBV29-1 and TRBJ2-4 genes on either side, the full variable domain is SAVISQKPSRDICQRGTSLTIQCQVDSQVTMMFWYRQQPGQSLTLIATANQGSEATYESGFVIDKFPISRPNLTFSTLTVSNMSPEDSSIYLCSVEGRLGNIQYFGAGTRLSVL.